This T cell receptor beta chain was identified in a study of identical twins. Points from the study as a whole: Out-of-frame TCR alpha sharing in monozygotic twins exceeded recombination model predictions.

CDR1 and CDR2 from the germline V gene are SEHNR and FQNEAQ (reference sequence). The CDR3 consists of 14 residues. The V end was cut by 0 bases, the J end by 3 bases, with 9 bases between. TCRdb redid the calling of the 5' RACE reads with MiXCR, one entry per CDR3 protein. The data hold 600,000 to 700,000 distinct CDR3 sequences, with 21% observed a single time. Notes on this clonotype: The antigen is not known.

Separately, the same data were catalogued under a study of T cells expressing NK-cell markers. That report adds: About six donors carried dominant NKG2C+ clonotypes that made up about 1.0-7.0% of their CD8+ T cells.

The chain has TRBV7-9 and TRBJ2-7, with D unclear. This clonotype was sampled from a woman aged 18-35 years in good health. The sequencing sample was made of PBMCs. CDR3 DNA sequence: TGTGCCAGCAGCTTAGCGTACCCTCGCTACGAGCAGTACTTC. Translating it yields CASSLAYPRYEQYF. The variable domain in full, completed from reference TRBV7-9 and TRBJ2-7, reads DTGVSQNPRHKITKRGQNVTFRCDPISEHNRLYWYRQTLGQGPEFLTYFQNEAQLEKSRLLSDRFSAERPKGSFSTLEIQRTEQGDSAMYLCASSLAYPRYEQYFGPGTRLTVT.